Included here is one T cell receptor (beta chain) sequence, with context. Antigen unknown. Here immunoSEQ multiplex PCR was the method, and the copy in TCRdb shows in-frame clones only, minus some. The profile covers some 1.5 million clones, with approximately 98% appearing a single time and roughly 0.45% taken by the ten largest. Trimming shortened V by 5 bases and J by 12 bases, and 20 bases separated the two germline ends. This CDR3 has 14 residues. Germline V gene sequence: CDR1 SEHNR, CDR2 FQNEAQ (reference sequence). The sample originates from a study of shared clonotypes between healthy human individuals. Study-wide results and caveats: Among a few donors, roughly 5.5% of naive CD4 clonotypes were found in common.

V is TRBV7-9 and J is TRBJ2-1, with D perhaps being TRBD1 or TRBD2 (5 bases each). This receptor was obtained from a man in his thirties or forties in good health. The sequenced material came from naive CD4+ T cells sorted from blood. Subset specified: CD45RA+ positively selected. For the CDR3, the DNA is TGTGCCAGCAGCCCAGACGGGACGCCGAGCGGGCAGTTCTTC. As protein: CASSPDGTPSGQFF.